Given below is one T cell receptor (beta chain) in context. This sample is part of a study of cytomegalovirus exposure and HLA in healthy donors. The primer mix had 60 Vbeta and 13 Jbeta primers. Sequencing was performed with immunoSEQ multiplex PCR; in TCRdb, only in-frame clones are kept and a portion is missing. Altogether fewer than 120,000 clones are present, roughly three quarters being singletons, with the ten largest covering roughly 6.2%. The receptor's source is a man aged 30 to 39 in good health and CMV-seropositive. Source material: PBMCs.

CDR3 loop: CASSQEREGNQPQHF. DNA for the CDR3: TGTGCCAGCAGCCAAGAGAGGGAAGGCAATCAGCCCCAGCATTTT. The rearrangement uses TRBV2 and TRBJ1-5; D unclear. V lost 6 bases, J lost 2 bases, and 14 bases lay in between. Per the germline V gene, CDR1 is SNHLY and CDR2 is FYNNEI. The CDR3 consists of 15 residues.